Following are 26 T cell receptor beta chains from one sample sequenced in a study of OX40 agonist ivuxolimab in advanced cancers. Clones were read by immunoSEQ multiplex PCR, and TCRdb kept only the in-frame ones, dropping some. Altogether some 80,000 clones are present, 90% to 95% being singletons, with the ten largest covering roughly 4.9%. The sample in question was CD4+ or CD8+ T cells sorted from blood, obtained in a trial of the OX40 agonist ivuxolimab. The receptor source for this set is an adult with an advanced solid tumor such as melanoma, head and neck, liver or kidney cancer.

This clone was detected once. The CDR3 sequence is CASSQAREQFF. The CDR3 nucleotides read TGTGCCAGCAGCCAAGCCCGCGAGCAGTTCTTC. J is TRBJ2-1 and V is TRBV14; D gene ambiguous. The CDR3 sequence is 11 residues long. Germline-derived CDR1 and CDR2 are SGHDN and FVKESK. V lost 1 base and J 10 bases, leaving 5 bases between the germline ends. The variable domain in full, with the rest retrieved from reference TRBV14 and TRBJ2-1, is EAGVTQFPSHSVIEKGQTVTLRCDPISGHDNLYWYRRVMGKEIKFLLHFVKESKQDESGMPNNRFLAERTGGTYSTLKVQPAELEDSGVYFCASSQAREQFFGPGTRLTVL.

The chain uses TRBV11-2 and TRBJ2-6; D uncertain. The CDR3 sequence is 15 residues long. V lost 6 bases and J lost 0, with 9 bases in between. The germline V gene encodes CDR1 SGHAT and CDR2 FQNNGV. The CDR3 is CASSLGRSGANVLTF. The CDR3 DNA follows: TGTGCCAGCAGTCTAGGGCGCTCTGGGGCCAACGTCCTGACTTTC.

The chain links TRBV15 to TRBJ2-3; possible D gene TRBD2, 7 bases. The V and J ends lost 5 bases and 0 bases respectively, with 9 bases between them. The CDR3 extends over 14 amino acids. The germline V gene encodes CDR1 LNHNV and CDR2 YYDKDF (reference sequence). The CDR3 loop is CATSRGASTDTQYF. The CDR3 DNA sequence: TGTGCCACCAGCCGGGGGGCGAGCACAGATACGCAGTATTTT.

The rearrangement links TRBV10-3 to TRBJ2-7; a possible D gene is TRBD2 (5 bases). Trimming cost V 4 bases and J 1 base, with 17 bases left between them. This CDR3 is 16 amino acids long. Germline CDR1 is ENHRY and CDR2 is SYGVKD. Here the CDR3 DNA reads TGTGCCATCAGTGCGGGAAGGACGCCCGCTTCCTACGAGCAGTACTTC. This codes for CAISAGRTPASYEQYF.

This rearrangement joins TRBV7-8 to TRBJ2-3; D gene ambiguous. V was shortened by 1 base and J by 0 bases, with 11 bases between the two germline ends. Germline assignment: CDR1 SGHVS and CDR2 FQNEAQ. The CDR3 runs 16 residues. This CDR3 is CASSLGVRQSTDTQYF. The DNA for the CDR3 is TGTGCCAGCAGCTTAGGGGTCAGACAAAGCACAGATACGCAGTATTTT.

This chain joins TRBV28 and TRBJ2-1; D is unresolved. Germline V gives CDR1 MDHEN, CDR2 SYDVKM. V shed 3 bases and J shed 4 bases, with 10 bases lying between them. The CDR3 contains 14 residues. The CDR3 loop reads CASSLIDLYNEQFF. DNA for the CDR3: TGTGCCAGCAGTTTGATCGACTTGTACAATGAGCAGTTCTTC.

This clone was detected once. The chain has TRBV6-1 and TRBJ1-5, with D unclear. Germline lookup yields CDR1 MNHNS and CDR2 SASEGT. The CDR3 extends over 15 amino acids. V lost 7 bases, J lost 0 bases, and 13 bases lay in between. In DNA form, the CDR3 reads TGTGCCAGCAAGAGTCAGGCAAATAGCAATCAGCCCCAGCATTTT. It is translated as CASKSQANSNQPQHF.

The V call is TRBV7-2, the J call TRBJ1-4; D not certain. The CDR3 consists of 14 residues. CDR1 and CDR2 from the germline V gene are SGHTA and FQGNSA. V dropped 5 bases and J dropped 0 bases, with 7 bases sitting between them. The CDR3 nucleotides read TGTGCCAGCAGCCCAGATGCAACTAATGAAAAACTGTTTTTT. Translation: CASSPDATNEKLFF.

The chain is built from TRBV5-1 and TRBJ2-5, with D possibly being TRBD1 (5 bases). Germline V gives CDR1 SGHRS, CDR2 YFSETQ. This CDR3 is built from 13 residues. Between the trimmed V and J ends, which lost 4 bases and 2 bases, there was a span of 9 bases. As DNA, the CDR3 is TGCGCCAGCAGCGCCAGACAGCAAGAGACCCAGTACTTC. Protein: CASSARQQETQYF.

The chain has TRBV19 and TRBJ1-4; 10 bases line up with TRBD1. Germline V gives CDR1 LNHDA, CDR2 SQIVND (reference sequence). This CDR3 contains 17 residues. The ends lost 3 bases at V and 6 bases at J; junction bases unmatched: 10. The CDR3 DNA is TGTGCCAGTAGTATCACCGGGACAGGGGCGAGGGATGAAAAACTGTTTTTT. Its protein product is CASSITGTGARDEKLFF.

The rearrangement links TRBV28 to TRBJ1-2; D is unresolved. The germline V gene encodes CDR1 MDHEN and CDR2 SYDVKM. The CDR3 runs to 14 residues. V dropped 4 bases and J dropped 8 bases, with 17 bases sitting between them. The CDR3 DNA sequence: TGTGCCAGCAGTTATGACTTGGCGGGGAAAGGCTACACCTTC. It specifies CASSYDLAGKGYTF.

The CDR3 protein is CASSAGTGGAYEKLFF. The CDR3 DNA is TGCGCCAGCAGCGCTGGTACAGGGGGCGCGTATGAAAAACTGTTTTTT. The V and J genes are TRBV5-1 and TRBJ1-4, with 9 bases that match TRBD1. The CDR3 has 16 residues. V shed 4 bases and J 6 bases; nucleotides not matched to a gene: 10. CDR1 SGHRS and CDR2 YFSETQ come from the germline V gene.

This clone was detected once. The V and J genes are TRBV9 and TRBJ2-7, with TRBD1 identical over 10 bases. This CDR3 comprises 15 residues. The germline V gene has CDR1 SGDLS and CDR2 YYNGEE. The V gene end was trimmed by 2 bases and the J gene end by 8 bases; junction bases not matched to a gene: 10. The chain's CDR3 is CASSVGGQGTGQQYF. CDR3 DNA sequence: TGTGCCAGCAGCGTTGGGGGACAGGGGACAGGTCAGCAGTACTTC.

The chain recombines TRBV5-1 with TRBJ2-2; D is tentatively TRBD1 or TRBD2 (5 bases each). This CDR3 has 14 residues. Looked up from germline, CDR1 is SGHRS and CDR2 is YFSETQ. With 0 bases removed from V and 3 bases from J, the gap between germline ends came to 6 bases. The CDR3 nucleotides read TGCGCCAGCAGCTTGGGGGACGACACCGGGGAGCTGTTTTTT. Translated, it gives CASSLGDDTGELFF.

This clone was seen just once. The chain employs TRBV7-3 and TRBJ1-5, with D hard to call. CDR1 is SGHTA and CDR2 is FQGTGA in the germline V gene. The CDR3 is 16 residues long. The V gene lost 1 base and the J gene lost 1 base, with 11 bases spanning the gap. For the CDR3, the DNA is TGTGCCAGCAGCTTAATTCCGGCTTTGAGCAATCAGCCCCAGCATTTT. Protein product: CASSLIPALSNQPQHF.

The chain joins TRBV2 to TRBJ1-2; D gene unclear. The CDR3 sequence is 13 residues long. The V end lost 4 bases, the J end lost 1 base, and 7 bases lay between the germline ends. The V gene's germline CDR1 is SNHLY and CDR2 FYNNEI. The CDR3 region is CASSVYGNYGYTF. CDR3 sequence (DNA): TGTGCCAGCAGTGTATACGGTAACTATGGCTACACCTTC. The entire variable domain, with the rest obtained from reference TRBV2 and TRBJ1-2, is as follows: EPEVTQTPSHQVTQMGQEVILRCVPISNHLYFYWYRQILGQKVEFLVSFYNNEISEKSEIFDDQFSVERPDGSNFTLKIRSTKLEDSAMYFCASSVYGNYGYTFGSGTRLTVV.

As regards this clone: The same CDR3 also results from other DNA sequences found in this sample. V usage is TRBV19 and J usage is TRBJ2-1, with D tentatively TRBD2 (6 bases). CDR3 length: 15 residues. CDR1 is LNHDA, CDR2 SQIVND, per germline (reference sequence). With 3 bases removed from V and 0 bases from J, the gap between germline ends came to 9 bases. The CDR3 is CASSIPGSSYNEQFF. The DNA of the CDR3 is TGTGCCAGTAGTATTCCCGGGAGCTCCTACAATGAGCAGTTCTTC.

J is TRBJ2-1 and V is TRBV19; TRBD1 agrees at 7 bases. This CDR3 has 14 residues. Per the germline V gene, CDR1 is LNHDA and CDR2 is SQIVND (reference sequence). The junction had 6 bases not matched to a gene; V was cut back by 8 bases and J by 2 bases. CDR3: CASQRGGPYNEQFF. In nucleotides, the CDR3 is TGTGCCAGTCAGCGAGGGGGCCCCTACAATGAGCAGTTCTTC.

The chain couples TRBV7-2 to TRBJ2-4; D might be TRBD2 (6 bases). There are 19 residues in the CDR3. Trimming left V 5 bases short and J 0 bases short, with 23 bases between. Germline CDR1 and CDR2: SGHTA and FQGNSA. The chain's CDR3 is CASSPAGGVPTLAKNIQYF. CDR3 nucleotide sequence: TGTGCCAGCAGCCCTGCCGGCGGGGTCCCAACTCTAGCCAAAAACATTCAGTACTTC.

The chain links TRBV7-8 to TRBJ2-3; TRBD1 matches at 7 bases. Germline loops: CDR1 SGHVS, CDR2 FQNEAQ. V gave up 4 bases and J gave up 0 bases; unmatched junction bases: 1. This CDR3 spans 14 amino acids. CDR3 in DNA: TGTGCCAGCAGCTGGGACAGAAGCACAGATACGCAGTATTTT. Its translation: CASSWDRSTDTQYF.

This clone was counted once. The chain recombines TRBV5-1 with TRBJ2-1; TRBD2 might be the D (5 bases). There are 14 residues in the CDR3. The germline V gene has CDR1 SGHRS and CDR2 YFSETQ. Deletions cut 2 bases from V and 6 bases from J, with 12 bases between. The CDR3 DNA follows: TGCGCCAGCAGCTTCCCCAGGAGCGGCAATGAGCAGTTCTTC. Its translation is CASSFPRSGNEQFF.

The chain carries TRBV7-9 and TRBJ2-1, with no clear D. The length of the CDR3 is 15 residues. Trimming removed 1 base from V and 0 bases from J, with 7 bases in between. The V gene's germline CDR1 is SEHNR and CDR2 FQNEAQ (reference sequence). CDR3 DNA: TGTGCCAGCAGCTTAGTGTGGAGCTCCTACAATGAGCAGTTCTTC. This translates into CASSLVWSSYNEQFF.

The chain couples TRBV11-2 to TRBJ2-6; 11 bases fit TRBD2. The length of the CDR3 is 19 residues. V was clipped by 2 bases and J by 0 bases; unmatched bases: 6. CDR1 and CDR2 from the germline V gene are SGHAT and FQNNGV. The CDR3 spells CASSLHGLAGFSGANVLTF. In DNA form, the CDR3 reads TGTGCCAGCAGCTTACATGGACTAGCGGGCTTCTCTGGGGCCAACGTCCTGACTTTC. The variable domain in full, completed from reference TRBV11-2 and TRBJ2-6, reads EAGVAQSPRYKIIEKRQSVAFWCNPISGHATLYWYQQILGQGPKLLIQFQNNGVVDDSQLPKDRFSAERLKGVDSTLKIQPAKLEDSAVYLCASSLHGLAGFSGANVLTFGAGSRLTVL.

The rearrangement uses TRBV5-1 and TRBJ2-2; no definite D call. The V gene lost 1 base and the J gene lost 2 bases, with 6 bases spanning the gap. CDR3 size: 14 residues. Germline V gene lookup returns CDR1 SGHRS and CDR2 YFSETQ. The CDR3 region has the DNA TGCGCCAGCAGCTTGAGGCCTAACACCGGGGAGCTGTTTTTT. Translated, it gives CASSLRPNTGELFF. Variable domain in full (rest from reference TRBV5-1 and TRBJ2-2): KAGVTQTPRYLIKTRGQQVTLSCSPISGHRSVSWYQQTPGQGLQFLFEYFSETQRNKGNFPGRFSGRQFSNSRSEMNVSTLELGDSALYLCASSLRPNTGELFFGEGSRLTVL.

The rearrangement joins TRBV28 to TRBJ1-1; no firm D call. The V and J ends lost 3 bases and 3 bases respectively, with 8 bases between them. The CDR3 spans 13 residues. Germline V lookup: CDR1 MDHEN, CDR2 SYDVKM. The CDR3 loop reads CASSFRQYTEAFF. The DNA for the CDR3 is TGTGCCAGCAGTTTTCGGCAGTACACTGAAGCTTTCTTT.

This clone was observed a few times. V and J are TRBV5-1 and TRBJ2-7; D is possibly TRBD1 (6 bases). The CDR3 loop spans 14 amino acids. The germline V gene encodes CDR1 SGHRS and CDR2 YFSETQ. Trimming shortened V by 2 bases and J by 5 bases, and 14 bases separated the two germline ends. CDR3 loop: CASSFNQGINEQYF. CDR3 DNA: TGCGCCAGCAGCTTCAATCAGGGGATCAACGAGCAGTACTTC.